The source of this TCR beta chain is a study of monozygotic twins with inflammatory bowel disease. TCRdb re-called the 5' RACE reads, yielding one record per CDR3 amino acid sequence without DNA. Recorded for this sample: approximately 390,000 distinct CDR3 sequences. CDR1 is MNHEY, CDR2 SVGAGI, per germline. The CDR3 is made up of 17 amino acids. The rearrangement links TRBV6-5 to TRBJ1-1; TCRdb designates TRBD1, a call that cannot be tested without DNA. The sample comprised blood. This TCR was sampled from a human donor with ulcerative colitis or Crohn's disease, or a healthy co-twin of an affected twin (not recorded which). CDR3 loop: CASSSTPGQGNHTEAFF.